This is a list of T cell receptor beta chains from one sample in a study of T-cell reconstitution after alpha-beta-depleted transplantation in children. TCRdb recomputed calls from the PCR reads with MiXCR, one row per CDR3 protein. Of fewer than 550,000 distinct CDR3 sequences in the sample, roughly 10% are singletons; the top ten hold just over 2%. Specimen: PBMCs, collected before TCRalphabeta/CD19-depleted stem cell transplant. The receptors here all came from a child aged 2-15 years with inherited bone marrow failure, due to receive a stem cell transplant. Each CDR3 is given with its conserved first and last residue. Fields, in order: V gene, clone size, J gene, D gene, CDR3 protein, CDR3 DNA. The D gene is left open where the match is weak. Clone size is shown for a subset of rows, as once, few, many or a class of expanded clone.

TRBV15	many	TRBJ2-2	.	CATAGFTNTGELFF	TGTGCCACCGCAGGCTTCACGAACACCGGGGAGCTGTTTTTT
TRBV18	many	TRBJ1-1	.	CASSPRSGGGTEAFF	TGTGCCAGCTCACCACGGTCCGGGGGCGGTACTGAAGCTTTCTTT
TRBV4-3	many	TRBJ2-3	.	CASSQRRFTDTQYF	TGCGCCAGCAGCCAACGCCGCTTCACAGATACGCAGTATTTT
TRBV6-1	many	TRBJ2-1	TRBD2	CASSPGLAGVHEQFF	TGTGCCAGCAGTCCGGGACTAGCGGGAGTCCATGAGCAGTTCTTC
TRBV29-1	many	TRBJ2-5	.	CSVGAGARETQYF	TGCAGCGTGGGGGCGGGGGCACGCGAGACCCAGTACTTC
TRBV10-3	many	TRBJ2-1	.	CAISESAGLRF	TGTGCCATCAGTGAGTCGGCAGGGCTCCGGTTC
TRBV6-2/TRBV6-3	many	TRBJ2-7	.	CASSYWGEQYF	TGTGCCAGCAGTTACTGGGGGGAGCAGTACTTC
TRBV20-1	many	TRBJ2-5	TRBD2	CSAGLAEQETQYF	TGCAGTGCGGGACTAGCGGAACAAGAGACCCAGTACTTC
TRBV19	.	TRBJ2-5	.	CASSIWTGRGETQYF	TGTGCCAGTAGTATTTGGACGGGCCGCGGGGAGACCCAGTACTTC
TRBV2	.	TRBJ1-4	.	CASSYDRSNEKLFF	TGTGCCAGCAGTTACGACAGAAGTAATGAAAAACTGTTTTTT
TRBV4-2	medium-sized	TRBJ2-2	.	CASSPFPGNTGELFF	TGTGCCAGCAGCCCCTTCCCAGGGAACACCGGGGAGCTGTTTTTT
TRBV6-1	many	TRBJ1-1	.	CASSTAIVVNTEAFF	TGTGCCAGCAGTACAGCGATAGTTGTGAACACTGAAGCTTTCTTT
TRBV3-1	.	TRBJ2-1	TRBD2	CASCNLRAGGAAHEQFF	TGTGCCAGCTGCAACCTGAGAGCGGGAGGTGCTGCCCATGAGCAGTTCTTC
TRBV20-1	few	TRBJ1-4	.	CSAGRQNEKLFF	TGCAGTGCGGGGCGACAAAATGAAAAACTGTTTTTT
TRBV6-5	many	TRBJ1-5	.	CASRRTVSNQPQHF	TGTGCCAGCAGGCGGACGGTTAGCAATCAGCCCCAGCATTTT
TRBV4-3	many	TRBJ2-1	TRBD2	CASSRSGRDNEQFF	TGCGCCAGCAGCCGAAGCGGGAGGGACAATGAGCAGTTCTTC
TRBV7-8	many	TRBJ1-1	TRBD1	CASSLVGTEFGTEAFF	TGTGCCAGCAGCTTAGTTGGGACAGAGTTTGGCACTGAAGCTTTCTTT
TRBV6-6	many	TRBJ1-1	.	CASRPWIGDANTEAFF	TGTGCCAGCAGACCCTGGATCGGGGACGCGAACACTGAAGCTTTCTTT
TRBV20-1	many	TRBJ1-5	.	CSARVGHNQPQHF	TGCAGTGCTAGGGTGGGACACAATCAGCCCCAGCATTTT
TRBV30	many	TRBJ2-1	TRBD2	CAWRKTSGRRGEQFF	TGTGCCTGGAGGAAGACTAGCGGAAGGCGCGGGGAGCAGTTCTTC
TRBV7-9	many	TRBJ2-7	TRBD2	CASSRRLAGRGVSYEQYF	TGTGCCAGCAGCCGAAGACTAGCGGGAAGGGGGGTTTCCTACGAGCAGTACTTC
TRBV28	few	TRBJ2-1	.	CASSTPLANNEQFF	TGTGCCAGCAGTACCCCTCTGGCAAACAATGAGCAGTTCTTC
TRBV29-1	many	TRBJ2-5	TRBD2	CSSSRLAGGRQETQYF	TGCAGCTCCTCAAGACTAGCGGGAGGGCGGCAAGAGACCCAGTACTTC
TRBV29-1	many	TRBJ2-1	.	CSVEVAYNEQFF	TGCAGCGTTGAAGTGGCCTACAATGAGCAGTTCTTC
TRBV6-5	many	TRBJ1-2	.	CASSWDGQLPSTF	TGTGCCAGCAGTTGGGACGGACAGTTGCCTTCCACCTTC
TRBV7-9	many	TRBJ1-3	.	CASRTDNGGNTIYF	TGTGCCAGCCGAACCGACAACGGTGGAAACACCATATATTTT